These 4 T cell receptor beta chains originate from one sample sequenced in a study of T cells after yellow fever vaccination. TCRdb recomputed calls from the 5' RACE reads with MiXCR, one row per CDR3 protein. The sample gives some 110,000 distinct CDR3 sequences, around 7.2% of which show up once; more than 2.5% is in the top ten. Sequenced material: CD4+ T cells sorted from PBMCs, taken approximately 47 days after the first yellow fever vaccination. The receptors shown here come from a man younger than 35 who received the YFV17D yellow fever vaccine.

There are many counts of this clonotype. The gene calls are TRBV12-3 or TRBV12-4 and TRBJ1-5; weak D call: TRBD1 (5 bases). The CDR3 totals 16 residues. V was shortened by 7 bases and J by 4 bases, with 20 bases between the two germline ends. DNA of the CDR3: TGTGCCAGCACCACCGTAATGGCGGGACTGAATCAGCCCCAGCATTTT. Residues: CASTTVMAGLNQPQHF.

The V and J genes are TRBV20-1 and TRBJ1-2, with 8 bases identical to TRBD1. This CDR3 spans 15 amino acids. Germline V gene data show CDR1 as DFQATT and CDR2 as SNEGSKA (reference sequence). J was trimmed by 4 bases and V by 5 bases; bases with no gene match: 12. The CDR3 DNA reads TGCAGTGCTGAAGACAGACAGGGGTCGGTCTATGGCTACACCTTC. Its translation is CSAEDRQGSVYGYTF.

There are many counts of this clonotype. This CDR3 is CAWTHPGGGGYEQYF. The CDR3 DNA follows: TGTGCCTGGACTCATCCCGGGGGCGGAGGCTACGAGCAGTACTTC. The rearrangement uses TRBV30 and TRBJ2-7; D may match TRBD1 or TRBD2 (6 bases each). V was pared by 4 bases and J by 3 bases, with 19 bases between. There are 15 residues in the CDR3. Germline V lookup: CDR1 GTSNPN, CDR2 SVGIG (reference sequence). Complete variable domain (other parts from reference TRBV30 and TRBJ2-7): SQTIHQWPATLVQPVGSPLSLECTVEGTSNPNLYWYRQAAGRGLQLLFYSVGIGQISSEVPQNLSASRPQDRQFILSSKKLLLSDSGFYLCAWTHPGGGGYEQYFGPGTRLTVT.

This clonotype came up many times. V is TRBV27 and J is TRBJ2-7, with D perhaps matching TRBD1 (6 bases). Between the trimmed V and J ends, which lost 8 bases and 3 bases, there was a span of 20 bases. Germline CDR1 MNHEY, CDR2 SMNVEV (reference sequence). The CDR3 runs 15 residues. CDR3 sequence (DNA): TGTGCCAGCTCACGGCAGGGACAACCTTACTACGAGCAGTACTTC. This translates into CASSRQGQPYYEQYF.